A selection of T cell receptor beta chains follows, all from one sample in a study of blood T cell repertoires in COVID-19. Sequencing used immunoSEQ multiplex PCR; TCRdb keeps in-frame clones, though not all of them. The sample lists 95,000 to 150,000 clones, roughly three quarters occurring once. Sequencing was carried out using peripheral blood. The source is a woman of 80 years or more with acute or convalescent COVID-19. CDR3s include the opening cysteine and the closing phenylalanine or tryptophan. The order of the fields is clone size, D gene, V gene, J gene, CDR3 DNA, CDR3 protein. A D gene is named only where the DNA matches it firmly. The listing skips clone size in some rows; elsewhere it reads once, few, many or a size class.

abundance: -
d_gene: -
v_gene: TRBV3-1/TRBV3-2
j_gene: TRBJ1-1
CDR3nt: TGTGCCAGCAGCCATGGGGCTAGGAACACTGAAGCTTTCTTT
CDR3aa: CASSHGARNTEAFF

abundance: -
d_gene: -
v_gene: TRBV5-6
j_gene: TRBJ1-4
CDR3nt: TGTGCCAGCAGCTTGAGACTCACAACTAATGAAAAACTGTTTTTT
CDR3aa: CASSLRLTTNEKLFF

abundance: -
d_gene: TRBD1
v_gene: TRBV7-3
j_gene: TRBJ2-1
CDR3nt: TGTGCCAGCAGCCCCCAGGGACAGGGGGTCAATGAGCAGTTCTTC
CDR3aa: CASSPQGQGVNEQFF

abundance: -
d_gene: -
v_gene: TRBV5-1
j_gene: TRBJ2-5
CDR3nt: TGCGCCAGCAGCTTGGAGTCTAGCGATTACCAAGAGACCCAGTACTTC
CDR3aa: CASSLESSDYQETQYF

abundance: -
d_gene: -
v_gene: TRBV7-9
j_gene: TRBJ2-3
CDR3nt: TGTGCCAGCAGCCGGCCCTTGAACTCGAGGGCCACGACAGATACGCAGTATTTT
CDR3aa: CASSRPLNSRATTDTQYF

abundance: -
d_gene: TRBD1
v_gene: TRBV10-3
j_gene: TRBJ2-2
CDR3nt: TGTGCCACCCAGGGGGCGCAGGATGCCGGGGAGCTGTTTTTT
CDR3aa: CATQGAQDAGELFF

abundance: many
d_gene: TRBD2
v_gene: TRBV7-2
j_gene: TRBJ2-7
CDR3nt: TGTGCCAGCAGCATTGGGACTAACTCCTACGAGCAGTACTTC
CDR3aa: CASSIGTNSYEQYF

abundance: -
d_gene: TRBD2
v_gene: TRBV11-1
j_gene: TRBJ2-1
CDR3nt: TGTGCCAGCAGCTCTGGGACTACCGCCTCCTACAATGAGCAGTTCTTC
CDR3aa: CASSSGTTASYNEQFF

abundance: -
d_gene: -
v_gene: TRBV3-1/TRBV3-2
j_gene: TRBJ1-6
CDR3nt: TGTGCCAGCAGCCCAAGAGATAATTCACCCCTCCACTTT
CDR3aa: CASSPRDNSPLHF

abundance: -
d_gene: -
v_gene: TRBV27
j_gene: TRBJ1-1
CDR3nt: TGTGCCAGCAGTTCAGGATACACTGAAGCTTTCTTT
CDR3aa: CASSSGYTEAFF

abundance: -
d_gene: -
v_gene: TRBV5-6
j_gene: TRBJ2-5
CDR3nt: TGTGCCAGCAGCACTGGTATCGGGGAGACCCAGTACTTC
CDR3aa: CASSTGIGETQYF

abundance: -
d_gene: TRBD1
v_gene: TRBV5-1
j_gene: TRBJ2-2
CDR3nt: TGCGCCAGCAGCCCCCAAGCAGGGGGCGCGAGCACCGGGGAGCTGTTTTTT
CDR3aa: CASSPQAGGASTGELFF

abundance: -
d_gene: TRBD2
v_gene: TRBV29-1
j_gene: TRBJ2-7
CDR3nt: TGCAGCGTGGCTAGCGGGAGCGGCGAGCAGTACTTC
CDR3aa: CSVASGSGEQYF

abundance: -
d_gene: -
v_gene: TRBV6-2/TRBV6-3
j_gene: TRBJ1-5
CDR3nt: TGTGCCAGCAGCAGGGACAATCGACAGCCCCAGCATTTT
CDR3aa: CASSRDNRQPQHF

abundance: once
d_gene: TRBD2
v_gene: TRBV5-1
j_gene: TRBJ2-3
CDR3nt: TGCGCCAGCAGCTGGGGGACTAGCGGGGGACCCAGCACAGATACGCAGTATTTT
CDR3aa: CASSWGTSGGPSTDTQYF

abundance: -
d_gene: -
v_gene: TRBV21-1
j_gene: TRBJ1-1
CDR3nt: TGTGCCAGCAGCGCCCGGGACAGGGGGGGCACTGAAGCTTTCTTT
CDR3aa: CASSARDRGGTEAFF

abundance: -
d_gene: TRBD2
v_gene: TRBV3-1/TRBV3-2
j_gene: TRBJ2-2
CDR3nt: TGTGCCAGTCGGGGGGGGTCCGCGAACACCGGGGAGCTGTTTTTT
CDR3aa: CASRGGSANTGELFF

abundance: -
d_gene: TRBD1
v_gene: TRBV15
j_gene: TRBJ1-2
CDR3nt: TGTGCCACCAGCAGTGATAAAGGACAGGTGGCCGGCGGCTACACCTTC
CDR3aa: CATSSDKGQVAGGYTF

abundance: -
d_gene: -
v_gene: TRBV11-2
j_gene: TRBJ2-5
CDR3nt: TGTGCCAGCAGCTTAGCAGGGGTACGCGAGACCCAGTACTTC
CDR3aa: CASSLAGVRETQYF

abundance: -
d_gene: -
v_gene: TRBV21-1
j_gene: TRBJ2-1
CDR3nt: TGTGCCAGCTTAAGGGGGCCCCGTAAAAATGAGCAGTTCTTC
CDR3aa: CASLRGPRKNEQFF

abundance: -
d_gene: TRBD1
v_gene: TRBV5-1
j_gene: TRBJ1-1
CDR3nt: TGCGCCAGCCGACAGGGAGGCACTGAAGCTTTCTTT
CDR3aa: CASRQGGTEAFF

abundance: -
d_gene: -
v_gene: TRBV5-8
j_gene: TRBJ1-2
CDR3nt: TGTGCCAGCAGCTTACAGAGCTATGGCTACACCTTC
CDR3aa: CASSLQSYGYTF

abundance: few
d_gene: TRBD1
v_gene: TRBV7-9
j_gene: TRBJ2-5
CDR3nt: TGTGCCAGCAGCTACGGACAGGGAGAGAGAGAGACCCAGTACTTC
CDR3aa: CASSYGQGERETQYF

abundance: -
d_gene: -
v_gene: TRBV3-1/TRBV3-2
j_gene: TRBJ2-1
CDR3nt: TGTGCCAGCAGCGGCCCGGACTCGATCTCCTACAATGAGCAGTTCTTC
CDR3aa: CASSGPDSISYNEQFF